The source of this T cell receptor beta chain is a study of OX40 agonist ivuxolimab in advanced cancers. Germline V gene sequence: CDR1 MNHNY, CDR2 SVGAGI (reference sequence). This CDR3 contains 11 residues. Between the trimmed V and J ends, which lost 6 bases and 8 bases, there was a span of 7 bases. Clones were read by immunoSEQ multiplex PCR, and TCRdb kept only the in-frame ones, dropping some. The top ten clones hold approximately 0.5% of a sample with about 73,000 clones, around 90% of them seen once. This sequence originates from an adult with an advanced solid tumor such as melanoma, head and neck, liver or kidney cancer. The chain uses TRBV6-6 and TRBJ2-2, with D unclear. This sample comprised CD4+ or CD8+ T cells sorted from blood, obtained in a trial of the OX40 agonist ivuxolimab. This CDR3 is CASSTVGELFF. In DNA form, the CDR3 reads TGTGCCAGCAGCACAGTGGGGGAGCTGTTTTTT.